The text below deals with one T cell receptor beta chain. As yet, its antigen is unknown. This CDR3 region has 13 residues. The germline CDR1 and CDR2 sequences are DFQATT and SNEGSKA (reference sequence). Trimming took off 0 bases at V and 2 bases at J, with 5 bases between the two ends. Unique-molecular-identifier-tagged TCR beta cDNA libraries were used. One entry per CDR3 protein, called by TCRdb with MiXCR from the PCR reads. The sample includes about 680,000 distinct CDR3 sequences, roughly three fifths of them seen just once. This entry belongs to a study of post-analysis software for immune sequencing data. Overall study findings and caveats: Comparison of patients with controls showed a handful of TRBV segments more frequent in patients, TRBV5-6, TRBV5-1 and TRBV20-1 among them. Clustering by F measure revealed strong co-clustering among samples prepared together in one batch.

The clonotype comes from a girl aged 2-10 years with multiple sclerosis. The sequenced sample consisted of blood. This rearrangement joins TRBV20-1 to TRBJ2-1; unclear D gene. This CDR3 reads CSARDWTYNEQFF. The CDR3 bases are TGCAGTGCTAGAGACTGGACCTACAATGAGCAGTTCTTC.